This T cell receptor (beta chain) was recorded in a study of cytomegalovirus exposure and HLA in healthy donors. Study context: The approximately 120 validation repertoires were reported in a later analysis to have been generated on the same platform as the approximately 700 first-cohort repertoires. General study findings and limits: The dataset shows that most TCR sequences were rare, while some public TCRs occurred in many donors. According to a subsequent analysis, TCR clusters identified in the first cohort showed a tendency to co-occur across the approximately 130 validation repertoires.

TCRdb keeps only in-frame clones here, not all; method: immunoSEQ multiplex PCR. Found here are tens of thousands of clones, approximately 91% of them singletons; the top ten hold about 2.2%. Notes on this clone: The antigen is not known.

This TCR derives from a man aged 30-40 years in good health and CMV-seronegative. The specimen sequenced was PBMCs.

CDR3 DNA sequence: TGTGCCAGCAGCCCCGGACTAGCGGGAATGGAGACCCAGTACTTC. It yields the protein CASSPGLAGMETQYF. The chain combines TRBV5-5 with TRBJ2-5; 12 nucleotides agree with TRBD2. Looked up from germline, CDR1 is SGHKS and CDR2 is YYEKEE (reference sequence). J was trimmed by 5 bases and V by 4 bases; bases with no gene match: 6. This CDR3 has 15 amino acids.